Listed below are T cell receptor beta chains from one sample, sequenced in a study of OX40 agonist ivuxolimab in advanced cancers. Clones were read by immunoSEQ multiplex PCR, and TCRdb kept only the in-frame ones, dropping some. The data contain 90,000 to 120,000 clones, under 95% of them singletons. The sample consisted of CD4+ or CD8+ T cells sorted from blood, taken in a trial of the OX40 agonist ivuxolimab. These receptors all stem from an adult with an advanced solid tumor such as melanoma, head and neck, liver or kidney cancer. CDR3s include the opening cysteine and the closing phenylalanine or tryptophan. The order of the fields is J gene, clone size, V gene, D gene, CDR3 DNA, CDR3 protein. A D gene is named only where the DNA matches it firmly. Rows give clone size only sometimes, using once, few, many, or a class for an expanded clone.

J gene: TRBJ1-2; clone size: -; V gene: TRBV7-8; D gene: -; CDR3 DNA: TGTGCCAGCAGCTTAAGCAGGGACGGCTACACCTTC; CDR3 protein: CASSLSRDGYTF
J gene: TRBJ2-3; clone size: -; V gene: TRBV11-3; D gene: -; CDR3 DNA: TGTGCCAGCAGCTTAGGGCTAGAACCAGATACGCAGTATTTT; CDR3 protein: CASSLGLEPDTQYF
J gene: TRBJ2-7; clone size: -; V gene: TRBV18; D gene: TRBD1; CDR3 DNA: TGTGCCAGCTCACCCCGGGACAGGGCTTGGGAGCAGTACTTC; CDR3 protein: CASSPRDRAWEQYF
J gene: TRBJ2-5; clone size: -; V gene: TRBV28; D gene: TRBD2; CDR3 DNA: TGTGCCAGCAGTTTAGTGACTAGCGGGGGGGTCTCCCAAGAGACCCAGTACTTC; CDR3 protein: CASSLVTSGGVSQETQYF
J gene: TRBJ1-2; clone size: -; V gene: TRBV30; D gene: TRBD1; CDR3 DNA: TGTGCCCGTACAGGGGGTAACTATGGCTACACCTTC; CDR3 protein: CARTGGNYGYTF
J gene: TRBJ2-3; clone size: once; V gene: TRBV6-1; D gene: TRBD2; CDR3 DNA: TGTGCCAGCAGTGTTGGCCCTGGGGGAGGGAGCACAGATACGCAGTATTTT; CDR3 protein: CASSVGPGGGSTDTQYF
J gene: TRBJ1-2; clone size: -; V gene: TRBV5-1; D gene: -; CDR3 DNA: TGCGCCAGCAGCTTGAATCCTATGGAGGGCTATGGCTACACCTTC; CDR3 protein: CASSLNPMEGYGYTF
J gene: TRBJ2-5; clone size: -; V gene: TRBV30; D gene: -; CDR3 DNA: TGTGCCTGGAGTGGGATAGCGGAACAGACCCAGTACTTC; CDR3 protein: CAWSGIAEQTQYF
J gene: TRBJ2-3; clone size: -; V gene: TRBV6-1; D gene: -; CDR3 DNA: TGTGCCAGCGACTTCGTGGATACGCAGTATTTT; CDR3 protein: CASDFVDTQYF
J gene: TRBJ1-2; clone size: -; V gene: TRBV5-6; D gene: TRBD1; CDR3 DNA: TGTGCCAGCAGCCCGCCGGGACAGGGGGCTGGCTACACCTTC; CDR3 protein: CASSPPGQGAGYTF
J gene: TRBJ1-1; clone size: -; V gene: TRBV18; D gene: TRBD1; CDR3 DNA: TGTGCCAGCTCGGACCGACAGGGGTTGGACACTGAAGCTTTCTTT; CDR3 protein: CASSDRQGLDTEAFF
J gene: TRBJ2-2; clone size: -; V gene: TRBV11-3; D gene: -; CDR3 DNA: TGTGCCAGCAGCTCCCCGGCCGGGGTGCCGACGAACACCGGGGAGCTGTTTTTT; CDR3 protein: CASSSPAGVPTNTGELFF
J gene: TRBJ1-5; clone size: few; V gene: TRBV30; D gene: -; CDR3 DNA: TGTGCCTGGAGTGTACAATTAGGCAGCAATCAGCCCCAGCATTTT; CDR3 protein: CAWSVQLGSNQPQHF
J gene: TRBJ2-5; clone size: -; V gene: TRBV29-1; D gene: -; CDR3 DNA: TGCAGCGTTGATCCCAGGGGACAAGAGACCCAGTACTTC; CDR3 protein: CSVDPRGQETQYF
J gene: TRBJ1-2; clone size: -; V gene: TRBV5-4; D gene: TRBD1; CDR3 DNA: TGTGCCAGCAGCTCGACAGGGAGCTATGGCTACACCTTC; CDR3 protein: CASSSTGSYGYTF
J gene: TRBJ2-5; clone size: -; V gene: TRBV18; D gene: -; CDR3 DNA: TGTGCCAGCTCACCACGGACGGGCGCGGGCCAAGAGACCCAGTACTTC; CDR3 protein: CASSPRTGAGQETQYF
J gene: TRBJ2-7; clone size: -; V gene: TRBV5-1; D gene: -; CDR3 DNA: TGCGCCAGCAGCCCCAGCGGCGGTTCTTCCTACGAGCAGTACTTC; CDR3 protein: CASSPSGGSSYEQYF
J gene: TRBJ2-1; clone size: -; V gene: TRBV6-1; D gene: TRBD2; CDR3 DNA: TGTGCCAGCAGTGGGCTAGCGGGAGGTGTGCCTGAGCAGTTCTTC; CDR3 protein: CASSGLAGGVPEQFF
J gene: TRBJ2-1; clone size: -; V gene: TRBV7-6; D gene: TRBD1; CDR3 DNA: TGTGCCAGCAGCAATACCGGGACAGGGGTCAATGAGCAGTTCTTC; CDR3 protein: CASSNTGTGVNEQFF
J gene: TRBJ1-5; clone size: -; V gene: TRBV30; D gene: TRBD1; CDR3 DNA: TGTGCCTGGAGTGAAGGGACAGACAATCAGCCCCAGCATTTT; CDR3 protein: CAWSEGTDNQPQHF
J gene: TRBJ1-5; clone size: -; V gene: TRBV7-3; D gene: -; CDR3 DNA: TGTGCCAGCAGCTTAGCTCCCAATCAGCCCCAGCATTTT; CDR3 protein: CASSLAPNQPQHF
J gene: TRBJ2-1; clone size: -; V gene: TRBV11-2; D gene: TRBD2; CDR3 DNA: TGTGCCAGCAGCTTAGCGGGAGGGTGGAATGAGCAGTTCTTC; CDR3 protein: CASSLAGGWNEQFF
J gene: TRBJ2-7; clone size: -; V gene: TRBV6-5; D gene: TRBD2; CDR3 DNA: TGTGCCAGCAGGCCTAGCGGGGGATACTACGAGCAGTACTTC; CDR3 protein: CASRPSGGYYEQYF
J gene: TRBJ2-5; clone size: -; V gene: TRBV6-1; D gene: -; CDR3 DNA: TGTGCCACCGCATGGGTGGGAAGGGAAGAGGCCCAGTACTTC; CDR3 protein: CATAWVGREEAQYF
J gene: TRBJ1-2; clone size: few; V gene: TRBV5-1; D gene: -; CDR3 DNA: TGCGCCAGCAGCTTACCCGAGGGGGGCTACACCTTC; CDR3 protein: CASSLPEGGYTF
J gene: TRBJ1-1; clone size: -; V gene: TRBV10-3; D gene: -; CDR3 DNA: TGTGCCCTCCCCCGGGGGGGAACCCCTACACACACTGAAGCTTTCTTT; CDR3 protein: CALPRGGTPTHTEAFF
J gene: TRBJ2-3; clone size: -; V gene: TRBV9; D gene: TRBD2; CDR3 DNA: TGTGCCAGCAGCGTAGGGACTAGCGGTTACCTCACAGATACGCAGTATTTT; CDR3 protein: CASSVGTSGYLTDTQYF
J gene: TRBJ2-2; clone size: -; V gene: TRBV6-6; D gene: -; CDR3 DNA: TGTGCCAGCACCCCCGGCAAGAACACCGGGGAGCTGTTTTTT; CDR3 protein: CASTPGKNTGELFF
J gene: TRBJ2-2; clone size: -; V gene: TRBV4-1; D gene: TRBD1; CDR3 DNA: TGCGCCAGCAGCCCCGGACAGGCGAACACCGGGGAGCTGTTTTTT; CDR3 protein: CASSPGQANTGELFF
J gene: TRBJ2-7; clone size: -; V gene: TRBV9; D gene: TRBD1; CDR3 DNA: TGTGCCAGCAGCGCTAAGGCAGGGACAGGGACCTACGAGCAGTACTTC; CDR3 protein: CASSAKAGTGTYEQYF
J gene: TRBJ1-4; clone size: -; V gene: TRBV2; D gene: TRBD1; CDR3 DNA: TGTGCCAGCAGCGAACAGGGGGCGGATAGTGGTAATGAAAAACTGTTTTTT; CDR3 protein: CASSEQGADSGNEKLFF
J gene: TRBJ2-1; clone size: -; V gene: TRBV6-6; D gene: -; CDR3 DNA: TGTGCCAGCAGTCGGGGCCCGAACAATGAGCAGTTCTTC; CDR3 protein: CASSRGPNNEQFF
J gene: TRBJ2-1; clone size: -; V gene: TRBV25-1; D gene: TRBD2; CDR3 DNA: TGTGCCAGCAGAGTAGCGGGAGGGGGAAATGAGCAGTTCTTC; CDR3 protein: CASRVAGGGNEQFF
J gene: TRBJ2-7; clone size: -; V gene: TRBV30; D gene: TRBD1; CDR3 DNA: TGTGCCTGGAGTGTCGGGACAGGGTACTACGAGCAGTACTTC; CDR3 protein: CAWSVGTGYYEQYF
J gene: TRBJ1-1; clone size: -; V gene: TRBV10-3; D gene: -; CDR3 DNA: TGTGCCATCAGTGAGTCGCTGGGTCCGAACACTGAAGCTTTCTTT; CDR3 protein: CAISESLGPNTEAFF
J gene: TRBJ2-1; clone size: -; V gene: TRBV11-2; D gene: -; CDR3 DNA: TGTGCCAGCAGCTTAAGGGTAAGCTCCTACAATGAGCAGTTCTTC; CDR3 protein: CASSLRVSSYNEQFF
J gene: TRBJ2-3; clone size: once; V gene: TRBV18; D gene: TRBD1; CDR3 DNA: TGTGCCAGCTCACCGTCGGGACAGCGCACAGATACGCAGTATTTT; CDR3 protein: CASSPSGQRTDTQYF
J gene: TRBJ1-6; clone size: -; V gene: TRBV5-4; D gene: -; CDR3 DNA: TGTGCCAGCAGCTTAGACCGACATAATTCACCCCTCCACTTT; CDR3 protein: CASSLDRHNSPLHF
J gene: TRBJ2-5; clone size: -; V gene: TRBV7-3; D gene: TRBD1; CDR3 DNA: TGTGCCAGCAGCCGGGACAGGGGGCAAGAGACCCAGTACTTC; CDR3 protein: CASSRDRGQETQYF